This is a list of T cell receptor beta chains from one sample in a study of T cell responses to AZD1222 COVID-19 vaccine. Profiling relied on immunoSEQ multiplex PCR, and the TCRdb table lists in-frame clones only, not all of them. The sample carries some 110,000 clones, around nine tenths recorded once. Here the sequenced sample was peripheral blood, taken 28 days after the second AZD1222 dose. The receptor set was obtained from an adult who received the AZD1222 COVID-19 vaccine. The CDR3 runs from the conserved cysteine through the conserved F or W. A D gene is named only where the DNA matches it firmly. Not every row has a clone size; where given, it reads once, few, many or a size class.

TGTGCCAGCAGCTTAGAAGGGGCCCAGAACACTGAAGCTTTCTTT	CASSLEGAQNTEAFF	TRBV11-3	TRBJ1-1	NA	NA
TGTGCCAGCAGCTCTCGACAGGGACCCTCACCCCTCCACTTT	CASSSRQGPSPLHF	TRBV11-2	TRBJ1-6	TRBD1	once
TGCGCCAGCAGCTTGGGCAGCGGGGGGAACGAGCAGTACTTC	CASSLGSGGNEQYF	TRBV5-1	TRBJ2-7	TRBD2	NA
TGTGCCAGCAGTCCGACAGGGCCTGCGTATGGCTACACCTTC	CASSPTGPAYGYTF	TRBV6-5	TRBJ1-2	TRBD1	NA
TGTGCCAGCAGTCTGGACAGGGGTGATCAGCCCCAGCATTTT	CASSLDRGDQPQHF	TRBV2	TRBJ1-5	TRBD1	once
TGCGCCAGCAGTGCAACCGCAAATTCACCCCTCCACTTT	CASSATANSPLHF	TRBV10-1	TRBJ1-6	NA	few
TGTGCCAGCAGCTTCTCAGGGTCACGGGCCGGCTACACCTTC	CASSFSGSRAGYTF	TRBV7-9	TRBJ1-2	NA	NA
TGCGCCAGCAGTCAATCCGGACAGCAAAATGAAAAACTGTTTTTT	CASSQSGQQNEKLFF	TRBV23-1	TRBJ1-4	NA	NA
TGCGCCAGCAGCCAAAAATGGGTTGGGGCCAACGTCCTGACTTTC	CASSQKWVGANVLTF	TRBV5-1	TRBJ2-6	NA	NA
TGTGCCAGTAGTATATTACGGGGTTTGTATGGCTACACCTTC	CASSILRGLYGYTF	TRBV19	TRBJ1-2	NA	NA
TGTGCCACCAGCGGGAGGGCCCAAGAGACCCAGTACTTC	CATSGRAQETQYF	TRBV2	TRBJ2-5	TRBD2	NA
TGTGCCTGGAGTGTTCCCCCGGGTTCGGCTTTCTTT	CAWSVPPGSAFF	TRBV30	TRBJ1-1	NA	NA
TGCGCCAGCAGCTTGGCCGAATCGGCTAGCGGGATCTACAATGAGCAGTTCTTC	CASSLAESASGIYNEQFF	TRBV5-1	TRBJ2-1	TRBD2	NA
TGTGCCAGCTCACGGACTAGCGGGAAGGGCGAGCAGTACTTC	CASSRTSGKGEQYF	TRBV18	TRBJ2-7	TRBD2	NA
TGTGCCAGCAGTGACCCTAGCGGGGGGGCATCAGATACGCAGTATTTT	CASSDPSGGASDTQYF	TRBV25-1	TRBJ2-3	TRBD2	once
TGTGCCAGCAGCTGGGGCGGGGGAGGTGAGACCCAGTACTTC	CASSWGGGGETQYF	TRBV7-8	TRBJ2-5	TRBD2	NA
TGTGCCACCAGTGATCCACAGGGAAATGAGCAGTTCTTC	CATSDPQGNEQFF	TRBV24-1	TRBJ2-1	NA	NA
TGTGCCAGCAGGCCCCTGACAGCACAATATGGCTACACCTTC	CASRPLTAQYGYTF	TRBV28	TRBJ1-2	NA	NA
TGTGCCACCAGTGAGGACAGATACACAGATACGCAGTATTTT	CATSEDRYTDTQYF	TRBV24-1	TRBJ2-3	NA	once
TGTGCCAGCAGTTATGGGAGGTTCACAGATACGCAGTATTTT	CASSYGRFTDTQYF	TRBV6-5	TRBJ2-3	NA	NA
TGTGCCAGCAGCCTCGTTATAGCGGGCCTAGCCAAAAACATTCAGTACTTC	CASSLVIAGLAKNIQYF	TRBV21-1	TRBJ2-4	NA	NA
TGTGCCAGCAGCTTAGTCGGTTCGGGACTAGCGGGAGATAATGAGCAGTTCTTC	CASSLVGSGLAGDNEQFF	TRBV11-3	TRBJ2-1	TRBD2	NA
TGTGCCAGTAGTGTGACAGGTTATAGCAATCAGCCCCAGCATTTT	CASSVTGYSNQPQHF	TRBV19	TRBJ1-5	NA	NA
TGTGCCAGCAGCTTACGCGGGGGGGCCACCTACGAGCAGTACTTC	CASSLRGGATYEQYF	TRBV13	TRBJ2-7	TRBD2	NA
TGTGCCAGCAGGCGGGCAGGGGGCTCAGGTGGCTACACCTTC	CASRRAGGSGGYTF	TRBV5-6	TRBJ1-2	TRBD1	NA
TGTGCCAGCAGTTTATTGGGCGGGAGCTCCTACGAGCAGTACTTC	CASSLLGGSSYEQYF	TRBV28	TRBJ2-7	TRBD2	NA
TGCGCCAGCAGCAGCCGAACAGAGGCAACTGGAAACACCATATATTTT	CASSSRTEATGNTIYF	TRBV4-3	TRBJ1-3	NA	NA
TGTGCCAGCAGTTACTGGATCGGGACAGACCAAGAGACCCAGTACTTC	CASSYWIGTDQETQYF	TRBV6-5	TRBJ2-5	TRBD1	NA
TGTGCCAGCAGTTTAAGGGACCCCGAGCAGTACTTC	CASSLRDPEQYF	TRBV28	TRBJ2-7	NA	NA
TGTGCCAGGGTGAAACGGGATGTACACACCGGGGAGCTGTTTTTT	CARVKRDVHTGELFF	TRBV19	TRBJ2-2	NA	NA
TGTGCCAGTAGTATAGGAAGAGTGAACACTGAAGCTTTCTTT	CASSIGRVNTEAFF	TRBV19	TRBJ1-1	NA	NA
TGCGCCAGCAGCCAAGATCTTGGCCAGTTCTATGGCTACACCTTC	CASSQDLGQFYGYTF	TRBV4-3	TRBJ1-2	NA	NA
TGTGCCAGCAGTTACCGCCCACAGGGCCACGAGCAGTACTTC	CASSYRPQGHEQYF	TRBV6-5	TRBJ2-7	NA	NA
TGTGCCAGCAGCCCCAGTGAGGGGGGTAGCAATCAGCCCCAGCATTTT	CASSPSEGGSNQPQHF	TRBV9	TRBJ1-5	NA	NA
TGTGCCAGCAGCTTGGGCCGGGGGAGCACTGAAGCTTTCTTT	CASSLGRGSTEAFF	TRBV11-1	TRBJ1-1	NA	NA
TGTGCCAGCAGTTCGGACAGGGTCACAGATACGCAGTATTTT	CASSSDRVTDTQYF	TRBV27	TRBJ2-3	TRBD1	once
TGTGCCAGCCAGGAGAGGGACACTCATAATTCACCCCTCCACTTT	CASQERDTHNSPLHF	TRBV2	TRBJ1-6	NA	NA
TGTGCCAGCAGTTACAGCTCCCCGAACTCTGGAAACACCATATATTTT	CASSYSSPNSGNTIYF	TRBV6-5	TRBJ1-3	NA	NA
TGTGCCAGCAGTTTATTTTCTTTGATCGATGAGCAGTTCTTC	CASSLFSLIDEQFF	TRBV28	TRBJ2-1	NA	NA
TGCGCCAGCAGCCAAAATTCCCTCCCGGGACAGGGGGCGCAGGGCTACACCTTC	CASSQNSLPGQGAQGYTF	TRBV4-1	TRBJ1-2	TRBD1	NA
TGTGCCAGCAGCCGGGGGACAGGCCACTACGAGCAGTACTTC	CASSRGTGHYEQYF	TRBV5-4	TRBJ2-7	TRBD1	NA
TGTGCCAGCTCACCTGCGACTAGCGGGGGGGCGGTTCTGTACTTC	CASSPATSGGAVLYF	TRBV18	TRBJ2-7	TRBD2	NA
TGTGCCAGCAGACCTGGGGAGCGCCAGCGGGTTACGCAGTATTTT	CASRPGERQRVTQYF	TRBV6-5	TRBJ2-3	NA	NA